The T cell receptor (beta chain) described here comes from a study of shared clonotypes between healthy human individuals. Study summary: Every donor yielded three CD4 naive, three CD4 memory, two CD8 naive and one CD8 memory plate. Whole-study results and caveats: All-four-donor shared clonotypes had higher generation probabilities than non-shared clonotypes did.

The germline V and J ends were trimmed by 3 bases and 2 bases, with 12 bases remaining between them. Germline CDR1 MGHRA, CDR2 YSYEKL. The CDR3 sequence is 15 residues long. A word on this clone: Its target is unknown.

It was about 210 ng DNA, about 30,000 T cell genomes, that sorted-subset replicate PCRs used. Clones were sequenced by immunoSEQ multiplex PCR, and TCRdb holds only the in-frame ones, with some missing. There are about 640,000 clones in the sample; 55% to 75% occur only once, and under 2% lies in the top ten. The specimen sequenced was memory CD4+ T cells sorted from blood. Sample subset: CD45RA-negative fraction. The TCR originated in a woman aged 25 to 45 in good health. The chain couples TRBV4-1 to TRBJ2-3; D is undetermined. The CDR3 region is CASSHPAENTDTQYF. As DNA, the CDR3 is TGCGCCAGCAGCCACCCGGCCGAGAACACAGATACGCAGTATTTT.